Sequencing of this T cell receptor beta chain was carried out in a study of T cells in Graves' hyperthyroidism and ophthalmopathy. The overall study: Peripheral blood specimens were obtained at initial diagnosis, prior to any treatment. Overall study findings and caveats: In blood, most of the thyroid clonotypes expanded above 0.001 were also present.

The CDR3 runs to 15 residues. Per the germline V gene, CDR1 is MNHEY and CDR2 is SVGEGT. Stable Graves' hyperthyroidism denoted no ophthalmopathy progression over 18 months. Diagnosis relied on clinical symptoms, serum thyroxine and TRAb, thyroid ultrasound and orbital computed tomography. About this clonotype: Its antigen is undetermined. A junction end diverges from the germline sequence, so it may reflect a read error.

Amplification targeted TCR beta CDR3 regions from RNA transcripts. TCR CDR3 underwent first-round RT-PCR with the HTBI primer set. Each CDR3 protein is one row after TCRdb ran MiXCR on the multiplex PCR reads. The table lists about 740,000 distinct CDR3 sequences, 14% of them singletons. This clonotype was obtained from a woman aged 18-29 years with Graves' hyperthyroidism. The chain couples TRBV6-2 or TRBV6-3 to TRBJ2-3, with 12 bases that match TRBD1. Input material: blood. This chain's CDR3 is CASSGTGGGKDTQCF. Written as DNA, the CDR3 is TGTGCCAGCAGCGGGACAGGGGGCGGAAAAGATACGCAGTGTTTT.